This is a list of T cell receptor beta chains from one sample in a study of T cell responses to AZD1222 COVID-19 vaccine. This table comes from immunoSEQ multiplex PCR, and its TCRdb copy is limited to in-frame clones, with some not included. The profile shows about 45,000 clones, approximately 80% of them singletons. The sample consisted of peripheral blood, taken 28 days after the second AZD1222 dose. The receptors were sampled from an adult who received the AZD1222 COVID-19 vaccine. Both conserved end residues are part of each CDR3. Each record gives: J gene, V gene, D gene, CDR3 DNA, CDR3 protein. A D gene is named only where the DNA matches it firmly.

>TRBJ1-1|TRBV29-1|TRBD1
TGCAGCGTCGGGACAGGGGAGAACACTGAAGCTTTCTTT
CSVGTGENTEAFF
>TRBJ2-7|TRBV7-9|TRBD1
TGTGCCAGCAGCGAGCCGGGACAGGGGGTAAGGGAGCAGTACTTC
CASSEPGQGVREQYF
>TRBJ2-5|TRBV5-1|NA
TGCGCCAGCAGCTTCTGGGCGGCCCAAGAGACCCAGTACTTC
CASSFWAAQETQYF
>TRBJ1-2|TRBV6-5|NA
TGTGCCAGCAGTTACTCGCAGGACAGAGCTAACTATGGCTACACCTTC
CASSYSQDRANYGYTF
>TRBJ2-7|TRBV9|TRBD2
TGTGCCAGCAGCGTAGCGTCTAGCGGGGACCACGAGCAGTACTTC
CASSVASSGDHEQYF
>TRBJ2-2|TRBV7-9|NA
TGTGCCAGCAGCTTAGGTCTCGTAGCGAACACCGGGGAGCTGTTTTTT
CASSLGLVANTGELFF
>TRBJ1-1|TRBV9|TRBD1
TGTGCCAGCAGCAAGGGGACAGGGGGGATGAACACTGAAGCTTTCTTT
CASSKGTGGMNTEAFF
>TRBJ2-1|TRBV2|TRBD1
TGTGCCAGCAGAAGCGGGGACAGGGGTTACAATGAGCAGTTCTTC
CASRSGDRGYNEQFF
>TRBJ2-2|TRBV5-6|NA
TGTGCCAGCAGCTTAATTCTTCTGAACACCGGGGAGCTGTTTTTT
CASSLILLNTGELFF
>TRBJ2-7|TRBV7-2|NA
TGTGCCAGCAGCTTAAGTCCTAGGTCACAGGGCTACGAGCAGTACTTC
CASSLSPRSQGYEQYF
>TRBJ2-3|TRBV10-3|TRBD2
TGTGCCATCTTGTCCGGCGGGAGTGATACGCAGTATTTT
CAILSGGSDTQYF
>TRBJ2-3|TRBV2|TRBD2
TGTGCCAGCAGTTTTAGGACTAGCGGGGTGGAAGATACGCAGTATTTT
CASSFRTSGVEDTQYF
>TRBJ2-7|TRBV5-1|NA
TGCGCCAGCAGCTCACGTCGGGGGAACGAGCAGTACTTC
CASSSRRGNEQYF
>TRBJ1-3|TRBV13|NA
TGTGCCAGCAGCTTATCAAGATCCTCTGGAAACACCATATATTTT
CASSLSRSSGNTIYF
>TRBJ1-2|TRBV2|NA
TGTGCCAGCAGTGAGGAGGTGAGCTATGGCTACACCTTC
CASSEEVSYGYTF
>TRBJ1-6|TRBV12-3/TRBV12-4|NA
TGTGCCAGCAGTTTATCCTTATCACCCCTCCACTTT
CASSLSLSPLHF
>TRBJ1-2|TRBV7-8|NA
TGTGCCAGCAGCTTAGAAGGTCTAGGGTATGGCTACACCTTC
CASSLEGLGYGYTF